This TCR beta chain emerged from a study of blood T cells in healthy people across ages. General study points: Donors of long life had a larger count of naive CD4+ cells and greater diversity than aged donors.

A word on this clonotype: The target antigen is unknown.

The second PCR ran roughly 7 to 12 cycles with a sample-barcoded 5' primer and J-beta primers. A template-switch adaptor containing 12 random nucleotides labeled each cDNA molecule. TCRdb re-called the 5' RACE reads through MiXCR, storing one row per CDR3 protein. The sample lists over 700,000 distinct CDR3 sequences, about 48% occurring once. The sequencing sample was made of blood. The sequence derives from an elderly man in good health.

CDR3 protein: CDNERDMYYEQYF. CDR3 nucleotides: TGTGACAACGAACGGGACATGTACTACGAGCAGTACTTC. This chain connects TRBV11-3 to TRBJ2-7, with a weak D call TRBD1 (6 bases). The CDR3 has 13 residues. Per the germline V gene, CDR1 is SGHNT and CDR2 is YENEEA.